This TCR beta chain was sequenced during a study of shared clonotypes between healthy human individuals (dated by TCRdb to 2018 to 2021). Turning to the overall study: Two women and a few men aged 18 to 49 years were included in the cohort. For each donor, CD4 naive and CD4 memory were each given three plates, CD8 naive was given two plates, and CD8 memory was given one plate. To estimate repertoire size and how much clonotype sharing occurs between individuals, the study deeply sequenced the blood TCR repertoires of five healthy adults. To increase sequencing depth and limit assay-specific biases, different laboratories used diverse techniques to prepare libraries and sequence TCR repertoires. Leukapheresis yielded between about 0.94 and 10 billion PBMCs per donor. Findings and caveats that apply to the study as a whole: Sampling was limited to blood, and TCR repertoires in tissue likely differ from TCR repertoires in blood. The genetic and exposure-history diversity represented was limited by the small number of donors. Sharing across a few donors was observed for approximately 5% of naive CD4, around 3.5% of naive CD8, 2% to 2.5% of memory CD4, and around 0.4% of memory CD8 clonotypes. Pairwise subsampling led to the expectation that sequencing depth would affect the degree of clonotype sharing among donors. Estimated clonotype richness was generally larger for naive than for memory subsets. Rarefaction of sorted-subset datasets indicated incomplete sequencing despite the large sequencing depth. Clonotypes shared by all four sorted-subset donors showed higher generation probabilities than non-shared clonotypes.

CD8 naive samples consisted of CD45RO-negative cells that were positively selected for CCR7, yielding a CD45RA+CCR7+ population without TemRA cells. The donors were healthy, HIV-negative adults with no recently reported acute infections or vaccinations. Every donor was a Caucasian adult residing in Nashville, Tennessee, USA. After blood collection by leukapheresis, PBMCs were isolated using Ficoll-Histopaque density gradient centrifugation and then cryopreserved in the vapor phase of liquid nitrogen. Analytical flow cytometry was used to check the purity and quantity of every magnetically sorted T cell population. Genomic DNA was isolated from every sorted fraction and measured by UV absorbance on a Nanodrop 2000c. Using the deep immunoSEQ assay, multiplex PCR amplified TCR CDR3 regions from genomic DNA. Genomic DNA extracted from each cell subset was distributed evenly over all wells of several immunoSEQ 96-well plates, and each plate served as one replicate. For sorted subsets, around 200 ng genomic DNA, equal to 25,000 to 35,000 T cell genomes, was loaded into each replicate PCR. Purified libraries were measured with a Qubit 3.0 fluorometer, size-checked on a Bioanalyzer 2100, and measured again with the KAPA Library Quantification kit. Each immunoSEQ 96-well plate was sequenced on its own single-read 150-cycle Illumina NextSeq 550 flow cell. As for the authors' bioinformatics: Because only junctional sequences without quality scores were contained in the immunoSEQ output, filtering matching that applied to full-length reads could not be performed. To assign V/J genes and CDR3, sequences were annotated against IMGT germline references using PyIR, a Python wrapper for IgBLAST v1.9. Reads with weak V/J assignments (E-value above 1e-6), missing CDR3, stop codons, out-of-frame junctions, or ambiguous translated residues were removed. V3J clonotypes were defined by identical inferred V gene, J gene, and CDR3 amino acid sequence. The percentage overlap between two repertoires was calculated by dividing the number of shared unique clonotypes by the size of the smaller repertoire. Repertoire richness was assessed with RTK rarefaction, the Chao1 estimator, and Recon v2.1 estimates of unobserved clonotypes. Generation probabilities were computed with OLGA for all TCRbeta clonotypes obtained by the gDNA method from four donors. TCRdb stores this immuneACCESS table with in-frame sequences only. Part of the clones is absent; in the studies checked, under half of the shortfall reflects unresolved V genes, and no reason is known for the rest. V and J calls and clone size are as listed in that table; D and trimming were resolved from the DNA. The sample table holds roughly 2.1 million clones, of which under 95% were seen once. More than 1.5% of the sample is taken by the ten largest.

V is cut by 2 bases and J by 1 base, and the space between the germline ends is 6 bases. The CDR3 has 14 amino acids, counting the end cysteine and phenylalanine. Only CDR3 DNA is held: 42 bases, read in frame from base 1. From the germline V gene, CDR1 is SGHTA and CDR2 is FQGTGA. As concerns this clone: Its binding antigen is unknown. Base qualities are not at hand, and no much larger clone is one base apart.

The sequenced sample was naive CD8+ T cells from PBMCs. This specimen's cell subset or site label, per the study, means: CD45RA+CCR7+. The chain is made from TRBV7-3 and TRBJ2-1; too little of a D gene remains to name it. The sequence derives from a man aged 18 to 29 in good health. Some clones in this sample may be carry-over from other donors' samples. The DNA sequence is TGTGCCAGCAGCTTATTTCGGTCCTACAATGAGCAGTTCTTC. This translates into CASSLFRSYNEQFF.